The 16 T cell receptor beta chains listed next were all sequenced from one sample in a study of control samples from healthy donors and cancer patients. Data came from immunoSEQ multiplex PCR; TCRdb stores just in-frame clones and leaves some out. The sample yields 190,000 or so clones, 90% to 95% seen once. Sequenced input: blood. The source is a man between 18 and 29 years old in good health.

V and J are TRBV5-4 and TRBJ2-3, with 8 bases fitting TRBD2. The CDR3 sequence is 16 residues long. Germline assignment: CDR1 SGHNT and CDR2 YYREEE (reference sequence). The ends lost 3 bases at V and 2 bases at J; junction bases unmatched: 8. CDR3 sequence (DNA): TGTGCCAGCAGCTCCCTGACTAGCGCTTCCACAGATACGCAGTATTTT. The encoded protein is CASSSLTSASTDTQYF.

The chain couples TRBV5-1 to TRBJ2-1; the D is unclear. This CDR3 contains 11 residues. Trimming removed 0 bases at V and 10 bases at J, with 5 bases between. CDR1 is SGHRS, CDR2 YFSETQ, per germline. CDR3 coding DNA: TGCGCCAGCAGCTTGGTGGGGGAGCAGTTCTTC. Translating gives CASSLVGEQFF.

V gene TRBV6-5 combines with J gene TRBJ1-1, with D unresolved. Looked up from germline, CDR1 is MNHEY and CDR2 is SVGAGI. Trimming took off 8 bases at V and 1 base at J, with 8 bases between the two ends. There are 12 residues in the CDR3. CDR3 in amino acids: CASRVWNTEAFF. Written as DNA, the CDR3 is TGTGCCAGCCGGGTTTGGAACACTGAAGCTTTCTTT.

V gene TRBV2 combines with J gene TRBJ1-1; D gene uncertain. V was clipped by 7 bases and J by 1 base, with 10 bases between them. The germline V gene encodes CDR1 SNHLY and CDR2 FYNNEI. The CDR3 is 13 residues long. The CDR3: CASTKGPNTEAFF. The CDR3 coding sequence is TGTGCCAGCACCAAAGGACCGAACACTGAAGCTTTCTTT.

This clone was picked up one time. V usage is TRBV9 and J usage is TRBJ2-1; 13 positions agree with TRBD2. J was trimmed by 2 bases and V by 4 bases; bases with no gene match: 3. Germline-derived CDR1 and CDR2 are SGDLS and YYNGEE. CDR3 length equals 16 residues. CDR3 residues: CASSIGTSGAYNEQFF. The DNA of the CDR3 is TGTGCCAGCAGCATCGGGACTAGCGGGGCCTACAATGAGCAGTTCTTC.

The chain uses TRBV9 and TRBJ2-5; no clear D gene. V lost 0 bases and J lost 1, with 7 bases in between. The germline V gene has CDR1 SGDLS and CDR2 YYNGEE. The CDR3 has 14 residues. The CDR3 sequence is CASSVGAVQETQYF. The CDR3 nucleotides are TGTGCCAGCAGCGTAGGGGCAGTCCAAGAGACCCAGTACTTC.

The chain joins TRBV2 to TRBJ2-4; 7 nucleotides agree with TRBD1. Germline V lookup: CDR1 SNHLY, CDR2 FYNNEI. CDR3 length: 13 residues. V lost 8 bases and J lost 8; bases outside the gene matches: 9. In DNA, the CDR3 is TGTGCCAGCCAATACAGGGGACGGGACATTCAGTACTTC. Its translation: CASQYRGRDIQYF.

This clone was detected only once. V gene TRBV28 combines with J gene TRBJ1-1; 7 nucleotides match TRBD1. Per the germline V gene, CDR1 is MDHEN and CDR2 is SYDVKM. The trim removed 11 bases at V and 7 bases at J, leaving 16 bases unmatched. The CDR3 consists of 14 residues. The DNA of the CDR3 is TGTGCCTCCGACAGGGCAAGTTTTTCGGGTGAAGCTTTCTTT. Protein product: CASDRASFSGEAFF.

The V call is TRBV3-1 (or the pseudogene TRBV3-2), the J call TRBJ1-2; 7 bases match TRBD1. Trimming took 1 base from V and 4 from J; bases not matched to a gene: 9. Germline V gene lookup returns CDR1 LGHDT and CDR2 YNNKEL (reference sequence). This CDR3 contains 16 residues. CDR3 nucleotides: TGTGCCAGCAGCCAAGGTGCAGGGGGAATCGGCTATGGCTACACCTTC. Translating gives CASSQGAGGIGYGYTF.

This rearrangement joins TRBV30 to TRBJ2-2; D is possibly TRBD1 (5 bases). The CDR3 sequence is 15 residues long. V dropped 3 bases and J dropped 5 bases, with 16 bases sitting between them. Per germline, CDR1 GTSNPN and CDR2 SVGIG (reference sequence). The CDR3 region has the DNA TGTGCCTGGAGAGCTTGGGGCCGGACGACCGGGGAGCTGTTTTTT. Protein sequence: CAWRAWGRTTGELFF.

V and J are TRBV5-1 and TRBJ1-3, with 8 bases matching TRBD1. CDR3 length equals 16 residues. V trimming: 0 bases; J trimming: 0 bases; junction bases outside the gene matches: 2. Germline V gene data show CDR1 as SGHRS and CDR2 as YFSETQ. DNA for the CDR3: TGCGCCAGCAGCTTGGCAGGGGGCCTCTCTGGAAACACCATATATTTT. Translating it yields CASSLAGGLSGNTIYF.

This clone was counted once. This sequence joins TRBV24-1 and TRBJ1-2, with 7 bases aligning to TRBD1. The germline CDR1 and CDR2 sequences are KGHDR and SFDVKD. The CDR3 has 14 residues. J lost 6 bases, V lost 2 bases, and 5 bases had no gene match. The CDR3 region has the DNA TGTGCCACCAGTGATTATTCCGGACAGGATGGCTACACCTTC. Its translation: CATSDYSGQDGYTF.

Concerning this clone itself: This CDR3 is also generated by other DNA sequences in the sample. The chain uses TRBV2 and TRBJ2-1; 8 bases are shared with TRBD1. CDR1 is SNHLY, CDR2 FYNNEI, per germline. The junction had 3 bases not matched to a gene; V was cut back by 8 bases and J by 6 bases. The CDR3 runs 12 residues. The CDR3: CASSGGGNEQFF. The CDR3 DNA follows: TGTGCCAGCTCAGGGGGCGGCAATGAGCAGTTCTTC.

The chain recombines TRBV6-5 with TRBJ2-2, with 10 bases lining up with TRBD1. This CDR3 has 15 residues. Germline V gene data show CDR1 as MNHEY and CDR2 as SVGAGI. With V trimmed by 6 bases and J by 3 bases, 4 bases remained unmatched. In DNA, the CDR3 is TGTGCCAGCAGCCCCGGGACAGGGGACACCGGGGAGCTGTTTTTT. It translates to CASSPGTGDTGELFF.

The rearrangement uses TRBV6-2 or TRBV6-3 and TRBJ1-6; tentatively, D is TRBD1 (5 bases). Looked up from germline, CDR1 is MNHEY and CDR2 is SVGEGT. CDR3 length equals 23 residues. V was shortened by 6 bases and J by 0 bases, with 33 bases between the two germline ends. The CDR3 loop reads CASSLRFRGLVFQRGSYNSPLHF. CDR3 sequence (DNA): TGTGCCAGCAGCCTGAGATTTAGGGGCCTGGTTTTTCAACGTGGCTCCTATAATTCACCCCTCCACTTT.

This clone was seen more than once but under ten times. The chain joins TRBV9 to TRBJ2-5; D is possibly TRBD1 (5 bases). CDR1 and CDR2 from the germline V gene are SGDLS and YYNGEE. Trimming cost V 0 bases and J 2 bases, with 11 bases left between them. The CDR3 contains 15 residues. The DNA of the CDR3 is TGTGCCAGCAGCGTAGCAGGGTCACGTCAAGAGACCCAGTACTTC. It encodes CASSVAGSRQETQYF.